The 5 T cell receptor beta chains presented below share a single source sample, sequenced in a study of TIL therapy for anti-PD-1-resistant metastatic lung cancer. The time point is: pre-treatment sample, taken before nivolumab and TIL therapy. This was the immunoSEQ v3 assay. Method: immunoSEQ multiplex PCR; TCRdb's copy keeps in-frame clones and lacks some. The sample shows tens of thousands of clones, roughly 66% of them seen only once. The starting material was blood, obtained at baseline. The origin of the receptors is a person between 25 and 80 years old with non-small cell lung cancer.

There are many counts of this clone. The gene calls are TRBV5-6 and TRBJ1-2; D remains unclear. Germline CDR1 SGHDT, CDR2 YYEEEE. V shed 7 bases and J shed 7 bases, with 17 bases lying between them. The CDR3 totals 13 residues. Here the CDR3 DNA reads TGTGCCAGCGGCGGTCGGACGGGCTTTGGCTACACCTTC. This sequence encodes CASGGRTGFGYTF.

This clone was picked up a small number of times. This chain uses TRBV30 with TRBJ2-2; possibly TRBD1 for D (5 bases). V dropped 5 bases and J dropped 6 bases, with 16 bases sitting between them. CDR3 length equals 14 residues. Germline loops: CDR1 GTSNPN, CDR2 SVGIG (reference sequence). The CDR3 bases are TGTGCCTGGCATCAGGGTAGGGGTCCCGGGGAGCTGTTTTTT. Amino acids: CAWHQGRGPGELFF.

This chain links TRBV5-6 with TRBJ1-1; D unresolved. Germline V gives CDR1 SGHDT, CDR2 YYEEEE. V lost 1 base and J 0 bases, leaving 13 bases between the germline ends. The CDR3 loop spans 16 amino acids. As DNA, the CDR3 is TGTGCCAGCAGCTTGCTGGCAGTTCACATGAACACTGAAGCTTTCTTT. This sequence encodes CASSLLAVHMNTEAFF.

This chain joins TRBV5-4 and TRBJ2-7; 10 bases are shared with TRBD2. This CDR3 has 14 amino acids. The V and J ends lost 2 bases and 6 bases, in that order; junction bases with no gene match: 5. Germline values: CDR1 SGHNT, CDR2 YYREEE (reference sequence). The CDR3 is CASSLPLAGAEQYF. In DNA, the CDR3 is TGTGCCAGCAGCTTACCCCTAGCGGGAGCCGAGCAGTACTTC.

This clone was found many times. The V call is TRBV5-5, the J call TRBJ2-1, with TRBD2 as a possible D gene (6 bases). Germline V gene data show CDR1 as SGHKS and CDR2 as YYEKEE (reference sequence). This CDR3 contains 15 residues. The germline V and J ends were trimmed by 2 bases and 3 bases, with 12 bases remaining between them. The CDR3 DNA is TGTGCCAGCAGCTTACTCGGCGGGAACTACAATGAGCAGTTCTTC. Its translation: CASSLLGGNYNEQFF.